These T cell receptor beta chains were read from a single sample in a study of T cell changes during pregnancy in multiple sclerosis. The repertoire was sequenced with immunoSEQ multiplex PCR; TCRdb's copy has only in-frame clones and lacks some. The data contain around 36,000 clones, 80% to 95% of them seen just once; the ten biggest clones take up 0.43%. The sequencing here drew on CD4+ T cells from peripheral blood mononuclear cells, taken in the third trimester of pregnancy. The receptors were gathered from a female donor with multiple sclerosis, enrolled in a pregnancy study. The CDR3 runs from the conserved cysteine through the conserved F or W. Fields, in order: V gene, D gene, CDR3 length, CDR3 protein. The D gene is left open where the match is weak.

V gene: TRBV7-6; D gene: TRBD2; CDR3 length: 14; CDR3 protein: CASSRGLDPYEQYF
V gene: TRBV4-1; D gene: NA; CDR3 length: 14; CDR3 protein: CASSQVWTEYGYTF
V gene: TRBV29-1; D gene: TRBD2; CDR3 length: 13; CDR3 protein: CSVVPSGKETQYF
V gene: TRBV4-3; D gene: NA; CDR3 length: 15; CDR3 protein: CASSRETGRAGELFF
V gene: TRBV14; D gene: TRBD1; CDR3 length: 19; CDR3 protein: CASSQDIRTGASYTDTQYF
V gene: TRBV11-3; D gene: NA; CDR3 length: 12; CDR3 protein: CASSLGQNEAFF
V gene: TRBV1; D gene: NA; CDR3 length: 19; CDR3 protein: CTSSQYVAGGPRHSATQYF
V gene: TRBV30; D gene: NA; CDR3 length: 14; CDR3 protein: CAWSVPSPLYGYTF
V gene: TRBV5-1; D gene: NA; CDR3 length: 19; CDR3 protein: CASSLEFRVTQFVTDTQYF
V gene: TRBV6-4; D gene: NA; CDR3 length: 12; CDR3 protein: CASWGANYGYTF
V gene: TRBV2; D gene: TRBD1; CDR3 length: 15; CDR3 protein: CASSGPQGANTEAFF
V gene: TRBV11-3; D gene: NA; CDR3 length: 13; CDR3 protein: CASSSSGLYEQYF
V gene: TRBV27; D gene: NA; CDR3 length: 13; CDR3 protein: CASKPPSTDTQYF
V gene: TRBV25-1; D gene: TRBD2; CDR3 length: 15; CDR3 protein: CASSELGGPSDTQYF
V gene: TRBV7-8; D gene: NA; CDR3 length: 15; CDR3 protein: CASSLDSRGVEKLFF
V gene: TRBV29-1; D gene: NA; CDR3 length: 14; CDR3 protein: CSVTGPGSQETQYF